This T cell receptor beta chain stems from a study of brain T cells in children with intractable seizures. The time point: blood from clinic visit 5 months post-surgery; TSC patient then seizure free. Only cases whose brain tissue showed the highest T cell transcript signatures were sequenced. The assay was immunoSEQ multiplex PCR, and TCRdb's table has in-frame clones only and misses some. Among hundreds of thousands of clones listed, over 90% were seen once. The germline CDR1 and CDR2 sequences are MNHEY and SMNVEV (reference sequence). The V and J ends lost 8 bases and 8 bases respectively, with 19 bases between them. The CDR3 has 14 amino acids.

The source material was peripheral blood, sampled more than 4 months after surgery. V and J are TRBV27 and TRBJ2-1; D is unclear. The receptor's source is a boy under two years old with tuberous sclerosis and intractable seizures. In DNA, the CDR3 is TGTGCCAGCTCTACCGTCCTCTCTAGTGATGAGCAGTTCTTC. The encoded protein is CASSTVLSSDEQFF.